This T cell receptor beta chain was sequenced for a study of CD8 T cells in ankylosing spondylitis. Study outcomes and limitations: The clones that were linked to disease were reported to be significantly enriched in matched synovial fluid samples from ankylosing spondylitis patients. A TCR beta motif made of eight highly homologous variants seemed typical of ankylosing spondylitis blood. Earlier studies detected some motif variants in reactive arthritis synovial fluid and blood.

To note about this clonotype: Its antigen is still unknown.

TCR beta libraries were made by quantitative 5'-RACE with molecular barcodes. Each CDR3 protein is one row after TCRdb ran MiXCR on the 5' RACE reads. This sample yields nearly 350,000 distinct CDR3 sequences, of which around 15% are seen a single time; 0.85% to 1.4% belongs to the top ten. This TCR was sampled from a male donor with ankylosing spondylitis or in good health (not recorded which). The specimen sequenced was blood, either unsorted or a sorted T cell fraction (not recorded which).

The CDR3, as DNA: TGTGCCAGCAGTCGAGGAGGGGCAAGCTCTGGAAACACCATATATTTT. Protein product: CASSRGGASSGNTIYF. The V call is TRBV12-3 or TRBV12-4, the J call TRBJ1-3; D is possibly TRBD1 (5 bases). This CDR3 is built from 16 residues. Trimming stripped 5 bases from V and 0 bases from J, with 14 bases between.